Listed below are T cell receptor beta chains from one sample, sequenced in a study of T-cell memory formation after mild COVID-19. TCRdb reprocessed the 5' RACE reads via MiXCR and lists one record per CDR3 protein. The data show about 200,000 distinct CDR3 sequences, around 18% seen once. The sample taken for sequencing was PBMCs or a T cell subset sorted from them (not recorded which). These receptors were collected from an adult woman who had mild COVID-19 (a few samples of this study predate the infection). Cell type and time point are not known. Each CDR3 is given with its conserved first and last residue. Fields, in order: V gene, clone size, D gene, CDR3 protein. The D gene is left open where the match is weak. Expanded clones get a size class; other rows say once, few or many, or leave the size out.

v_call: TRBV10-3
clone_size: few
d_call: .
cdr3_aa: CAISESSVHTNTEAFF

v_call: TRBV4-1
clone_size: .
d_call: TRBD2
cdr3_aa: CASSQAAGGSRSYEQYF

v_call: TRBV4-2
clone_size: .
d_call: TRBD1
cdr3_aa: CASSQAGTGGSYGYTF

v_call: TRBV29-1
clone_size: few
d_call: TRBD1
cdr3_aa: CSVTGVANTGELFF

v_call: TRBV29-1
clone_size: .
d_call: .
cdr3_aa: CSVATSDPNYGYTF

v_call: TRBV7-2
clone_size: few
d_call: .
cdr3_aa: CASALGGILAKNIQYF

v_call: TRBV15
clone_size: few
d_call: .
cdr3_aa: CATSRDFRGEVYF

v_call: TRBV3-1
clone_size: few
d_call: TRBD1
cdr3_aa: CASSQRRGREQYF

v_call: TRBV29-1
clone_size: many
d_call: .
cdr3_aa: CSVTGRPTDTQYF

v_call: TRBV5-1
clone_size: many
d_call: .
cdr3_aa: CASSLAQGGSSYEQYF

v_call: TRBV7-8
clone_size: once
d_call: .
cdr3_aa: CASSQGRVADTQYF

v_call: TRBV6-5
clone_size: .
d_call: .
cdr3_aa: CASRVGLSTDTQYF

v_call: TRBV24-1
clone_size: few
d_call: .
cdr3_aa: CATSKGNRSPYNEQFF

v_call: TRBV2
clone_size: .
d_call: .
cdr3_aa: CATSQPEGETQYF

v_call: TRBV20-1
clone_size: .
d_call: .
cdr3_aa: CSATTPGVRNTIYF

v_call: TRBV5-1
clone_size: .
d_call: .
cdr3_aa: CASSLVQGNYGYTF

v_call: TRBV6-5
clone_size: .
d_call: .
cdr3_aa: CATRGNNEKLFF

v_call: TRBV5-1
clone_size: few
d_call: .
cdr3_aa: CASSIRAENEKLFFF

v_call: TRBV9
clone_size: .
d_call: TRBD1
cdr3_aa: CASSFNTGTGGNAHSYEQYF

v_call: TRBV12-3/TRBV12-4
clone_size: few
d_call: .
cdr3_aa: CASSPEGWGREQYF

v_call: TRBV27
clone_size: few
d_call: TRBD1
cdr3_aa: CASSPRQGLTFF

v_call: TRBV7-9
clone_size: few
d_call: .
cdr3_aa: CASSSGGKGYGYTF

v_call: TRBV7-3
clone_size: many
d_call: TRBD1
cdr3_aa: CASSPGTGGNEQFF

v_call: TRBV13
clone_size: few
d_call: .
cdr3_aa: CASSLYGGDTDTQYF

v_call: TRBV6-5
clone_size: .
d_call: TRBD1
cdr3_aa: CASSNYRGIRSGNTIYF

v_call: TRBV7-8
clone_size: .
d_call: .
cdr3_aa: CASSITYEQYF

v_call: TRBV5-4
clone_size: few
d_call: .
cdr3_aa: CASSFQAYDEQFF

v_call: TRBV19
clone_size: .
d_call: .
cdr3_aa: CASSYVHLTDTQYF

v_call: TRBV7-2
clone_size: few
d_call: .
cdr3_aa: CASSLSRVGSYGYTF

v_call: TRBV29-1
clone_size: .
d_call: .
cdr3_aa: CSALPTGLQETQYF

v_call: TRBV27
clone_size: .
d_call: TRBD2
cdr3_aa: CASSLAGGVSEQYF

v_call: TRBV6-4
clone_size: once
d_call: TRBD2
cdr3_aa: CASGGGDRDTQYF

v_call: TRBV3-1
clone_size: few
d_call: .
cdr3_aa: CASSLRGQNEKLFF

v_call: TRBV9
clone_size: few
d_call: .
cdr3_aa: CASSGGVVAEAFF

v_call: TRBV20-1
clone_size: many
d_call: TRBD2
cdr3_aa: CSASPILAASTDTQYF

v_call: TRBV4-1
clone_size: few
d_call: .
cdr3_aa: CASSQRGDLGNTIYF

v_call: TRBV15
clone_size: .
d_call: TRBD2
cdr3_aa: CATSRAGTSGGNEQFF

v_call: TRBV27
clone_size: .
d_call: TRBD2
cdr3_aa: CASSYNGRSYEQYF

v_call: TRBV5-1
clone_size: .
d_call: .
cdr3_aa: CASSPLRDGRTDTQYF

v_call: TRBV5-1
clone_size: many
d_call: .
cdr3_aa: CASSPETGPQETQYF

v_call: TRBV20-1
clone_size: .
d_call: TRBD2
cdr3_aa: CSAGGRAPDTQYF

v_call: TRBV5-6
clone_size: .
d_call: TRBD2
cdr3_aa: CASSSWTSGGEETQYF

v_call: TRBV3-1
clone_size: .
d_call: .
cdr3_aa: CASSHALGSSYNSPLHF

v_call: TRBV12-3/TRBV12-4
clone_size: few
d_call: TRBD2
cdr3_aa: CASSNGLAATGELFF

v_call: TRBV12-3/TRBV12-4
clone_size: .
d_call: .
cdr3_aa: CASNFRGFQPQHF

v_call: TRBV5-1
clone_size: .
d_call: .
cdr3_aa: CASSSEVGLNTEAFF

v_call: TRBV5-1
clone_size: many
d_call: TRBD1
cdr3_aa: CASSLETGQAFF

v_call: TRBV4-3
clone_size: .
d_call: .
cdr3_aa: CASSQDRGREQFF

v_call: TRBV9
clone_size: .
d_call: .
cdr3_aa: CASSVDGGWNTEAFF

v_call: TRBV5-1
clone_size: few
d_call: .
cdr3_aa: CASTSWRGDQETQYF

v_call: TRBV7-2
clone_size: once
d_call: .
cdr3_aa: CASSSLGSMNTEAFF

v_call: TRBV9
clone_size: .
d_call: .
cdr3_aa: CASSVVGGGTYNEQFF